The text below deals with one T cell receptor beta chain. No antigen is known for it. Within one base of it there is no much larger clone, and no base qualities were kept. V is shortened by 4 bases, J by 8 bases, and the region joining them spans 11 bases. The CDR3, from cysteine to phenylalanine, totals 13 residues. The read is trimmed to its CDR3 DNA, 39 bases read in frame from base 1. Per the germline V gene, MNHEY is the CDR1 and SVGAGI is the CDR2. The data derive from a study of control samples from healthy donors and cancer patients (dated by TCRdb to about 2020). Libraries were prepared through the immunoSEQ multiplex PCR assay. The clones in this table, taken by TCRdb from immuneACCESS, are in-frame only. Not every clone is retained; where verified, under half of the shortfall comes from an unresolved V gene, and the cause of the rest is unknown. The sample table contains some 140,000 clones; only one count was recorded for approximately 92% of them. The ten largest make up around 11% of the sample.

The sequencing input was blood. The rearranged segments are TRBV6-5 and TRBJ1-4; the D gene cannot be named for sure. This TCR derives from a man aged 25 to 45 in good health. Here is the DNA: TGTGCCAGCAGTTCCGGGTCCGAGGAAAAACTGTTTTTT. Translated, it reads CASSSGSEEKLFF.